A selection of T cell receptor beta chains follows, all from one sample in a study of cytomegalovirus exposure and HLA in healthy donors. The table came from immunoSEQ multiplex PCR; TCRdb's copy has only in-frame clones and leaves some out. There are 35,000 or so clones in the sample; approximately 80% occur only once, and approximately 8.5% lies in the top ten. The sample taken for sequencing was PBMCs. These receptors were taken from a woman between 40 and 55 years old in good health and CMV-seronegative. Both conserved end residues are part of each CDR3. D genes are given only for firm matches. Where a row states a size, it is once, few, many or the class of an expanded clone; other rows omit it.

d_call	v_call	j_call	clone_size	cdr3_aa	cdr3_nt
NA	TRBV6-4	TRBJ2-7	NA	CASSVNSFAGEQYF	TGTGCCAGCAGTGTGAACAGTTTTGCTGGTGAGCAGTACTTC
NA	TRBV6-5	TRBJ2-3	NA	CASRRLGTSTDTQYF	TGTGCCAGCAGAAGACTCGGAACTAGCACAGATACGCAGTATTTT
TRBD2	TRBV4-1	TRBJ2-1	NA	CASSQDLGGGYNEQFF	TGCGCCAGCAGCCAAGATCTGGGGGGGGGATACAATGAGCAGTTCTTC
NA	TRBV7-2	TRBJ1-6	NA	CASSSGGHTPLHF	TGTGCCAGCAGCTCCGGGGGGCACACACCCCTCCACTTT
TRBD2	TRBV4-2	TRBJ2-3	few	CASSRHRGGGAADTQYF	TGTGCCAGCAGCCGGCACCGGGGCGGGGGGGCGGCAGATACGCAGTATTTT
TRBD1	TRBV28	TRBJ1-5	NA	CASSSGGQPQHF	TGTGCCAGCAGTTCAGGGGGGCAGCCCCAGCATTTT
NA	TRBV11-3	TRBJ2-4	NA	CASILPGVLAKNIQYF	TGTGCCAGCATCCTGCCGGGGGTCTTGGCCAAAAACATTCAGTACTTC
TRBD1	TRBV7-9	TRBJ1-4	NA	CASSQGQGGEKLFF	TGTGCCAGCAGCCAAGGACAGGGTGGAGAAAAACTGTTTTTT
NA	TRBV12-5	TRBJ1-5	NA	CASGLVQSGQIHQPQHF	TGTGCTAGTGGTTTGGTACAATCCGGACAGATACATCAGCCCCAGCATTTT
NA	TRBV6-1	TRBJ2-7	NA	CASSDRAHYEQYF	TGTGCCAGCAGTGACAGGGCGCACTACGAGCAGTACTTC
NA	TRBV6-5	TRBJ1-2	NA	CASSYSGGLGYGYTF	TGTGCCAGCAGTTACTCCGGGGGTCTAGGCTATGGCTACACCTTC